This T cell receptor (beta chain) was obtained from a study of cytomegalovirus exposure and HLA in healthy donors. Study results and limitations: Clonal expansion was found to be greater in HLA-associated TCR beta chains than in equally common others in a later analysis.

The primer mix had 60 Vbeta and 13 Jbeta primers. TCRdb's copy holds only in-frame clones and misses some; the assay was immunoSEQ multiplex PCR. The table lists approximately 190,000 clones, around 80% of them singletons. Points on this clone: Antigen unknown.

Looked up from germline, CDR1 is MNHNS and CDR2 is SASEGT. With V trimmed by 5 bases and J by 3 bases, 10 bases remained unmatched. CDR3 length: 15 residues. Input material: PBMCs. This chain connects TRBV6-1 to TRBJ2-7; 7 bases map to TRBD1. The sequence was obtained from a man in his forties or fifties in good health and CMV-seropositive. The CDR3 reads CASSTSLGGNYEQYF. The CDR3 DNA reads as TGTGCCAGCAGTACGAGCCTAGGGGGCAACTACGAGCAGTACTTC.